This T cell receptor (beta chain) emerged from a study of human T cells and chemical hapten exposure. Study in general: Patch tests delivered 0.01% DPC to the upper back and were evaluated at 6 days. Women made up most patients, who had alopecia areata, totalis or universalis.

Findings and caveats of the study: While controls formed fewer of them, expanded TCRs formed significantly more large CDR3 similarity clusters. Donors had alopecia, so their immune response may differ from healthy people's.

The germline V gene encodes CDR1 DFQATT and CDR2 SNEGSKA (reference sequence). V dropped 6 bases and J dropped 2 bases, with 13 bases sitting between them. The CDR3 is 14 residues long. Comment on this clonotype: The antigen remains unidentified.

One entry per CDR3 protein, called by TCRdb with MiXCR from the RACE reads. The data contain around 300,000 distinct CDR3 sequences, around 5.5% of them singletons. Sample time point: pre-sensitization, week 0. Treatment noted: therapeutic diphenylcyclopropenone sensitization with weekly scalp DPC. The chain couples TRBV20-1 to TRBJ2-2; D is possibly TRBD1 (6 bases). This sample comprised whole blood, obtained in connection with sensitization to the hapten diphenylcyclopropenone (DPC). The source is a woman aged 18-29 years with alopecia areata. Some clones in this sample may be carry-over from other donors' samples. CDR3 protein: CSALARGNTGELFF. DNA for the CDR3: TGCAGTGCGCTGGCCAGGGGCAACACCGGGGAGCTGTTTTTT.